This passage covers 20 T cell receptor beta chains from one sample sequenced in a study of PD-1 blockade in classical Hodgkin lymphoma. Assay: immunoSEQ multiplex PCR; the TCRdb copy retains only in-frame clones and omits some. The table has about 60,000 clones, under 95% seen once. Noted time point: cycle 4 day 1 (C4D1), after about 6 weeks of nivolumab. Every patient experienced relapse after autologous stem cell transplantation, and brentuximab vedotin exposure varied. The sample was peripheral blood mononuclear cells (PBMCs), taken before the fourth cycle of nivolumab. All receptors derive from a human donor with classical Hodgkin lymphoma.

DNA of the CDR3: TGTGCCTGGGAGGAGGGGTCCTATGGCTACACCTTC. It encodes CAWEEGSYGYTF. The chain has TRBV30 and TRBJ1-2, with D perhaps matching TRBD1 (5 bases). The germline V gene encodes CDR1 GTSNPN and CDR2 SVGIG (reference sequence). The length of the CDR3 is 12 residues. Trimming removed 5 bases from V and 4 bases from J, with 11 bases in between.

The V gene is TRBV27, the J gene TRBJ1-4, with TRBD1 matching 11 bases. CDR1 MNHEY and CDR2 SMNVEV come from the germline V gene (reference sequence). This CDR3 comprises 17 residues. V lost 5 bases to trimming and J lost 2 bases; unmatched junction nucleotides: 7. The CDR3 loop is CASSRTGGFTTNEKLFF. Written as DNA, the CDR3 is TGTGCCAGCAGTCGGACAGGGGGCTTTACTACTAATGAAAAACTGTTTTTT. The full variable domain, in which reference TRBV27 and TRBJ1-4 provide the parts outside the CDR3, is EAQVTQNPRYLITVTGKKLTVTCSQNMNHEYMSWYRQDPGLGLRQIYYSMNVEVTDKGDVPEGYKVSRKEKRNFPLILESPSPNQTSLYFCASSRTGGFTTNEKLFFGSGTQLSVL.

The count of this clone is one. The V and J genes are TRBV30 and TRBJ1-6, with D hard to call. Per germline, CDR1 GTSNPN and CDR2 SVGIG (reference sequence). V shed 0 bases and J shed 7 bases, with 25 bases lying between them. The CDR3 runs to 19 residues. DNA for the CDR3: TGTGCCTGGAGTGTAGGAGGTTTGTCAAGGGAAAAACCAAATTCACCCCTCCACTTT. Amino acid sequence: CAWSVGGLSREKPNSPLHF.

CDR3 sequence reads: CASSQDRLAGEQYF. For the CDR3, the DNA is TGCGCCAGCAGCCAAGATCGGCTAGCAGGAGAGCAGTACTTC. The V gene is TRBV4-1, the J gene TRBJ2-7; D possibly corresponds to TRBD2 (5 bases). Trimming stripped 0 bases from V and 7 bases from J, with 13 bases between. Per germline, CDR1 MGHRA and CDR2 YSYEKL. This CDR3 region has 14 residues.

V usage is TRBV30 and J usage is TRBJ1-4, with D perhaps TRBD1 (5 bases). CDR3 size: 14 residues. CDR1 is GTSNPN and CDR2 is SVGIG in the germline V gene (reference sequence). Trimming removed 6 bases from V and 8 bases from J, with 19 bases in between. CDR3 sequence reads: CACPGGGDREKLFF. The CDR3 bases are TGTGCCTGCCCCGGTGGTGGGGACCGCGAAAAACTGTTTTTT.

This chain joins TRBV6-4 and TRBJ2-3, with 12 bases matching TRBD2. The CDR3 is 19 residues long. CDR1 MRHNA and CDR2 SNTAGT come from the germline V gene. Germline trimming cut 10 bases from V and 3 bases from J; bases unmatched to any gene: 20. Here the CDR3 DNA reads TGTGCCAAATCCCTAAATAATGCTAGCGGGGGGGCTAGGACAGATACGCAGTATTTT. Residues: CAKSLNNASGGARTDTQYF.

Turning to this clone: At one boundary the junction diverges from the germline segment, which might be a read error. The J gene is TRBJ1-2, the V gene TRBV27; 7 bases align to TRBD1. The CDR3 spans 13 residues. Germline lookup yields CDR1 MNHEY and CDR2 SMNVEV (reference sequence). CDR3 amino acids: CASSWDRNYGHTF. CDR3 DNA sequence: TGTGCCAGCAGTTGGGACAGAAACTATGGCCACACCTTC.

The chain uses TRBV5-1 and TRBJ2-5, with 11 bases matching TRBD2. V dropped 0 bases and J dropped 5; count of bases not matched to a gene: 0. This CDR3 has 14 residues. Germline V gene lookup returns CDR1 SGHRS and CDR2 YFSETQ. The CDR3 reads CASSLASGGETQYF. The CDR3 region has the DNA TGCGCCAGCAGCTTGGCTAGCGGGGGGGAGACCCAGTACTTC.

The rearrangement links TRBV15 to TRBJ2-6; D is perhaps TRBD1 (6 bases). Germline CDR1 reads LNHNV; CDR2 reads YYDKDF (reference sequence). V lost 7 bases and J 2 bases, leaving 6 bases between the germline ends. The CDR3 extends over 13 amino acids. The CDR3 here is CATNRAGANVLTF. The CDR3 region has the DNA TGTGCCACCAACAGGGCTGGGGCCAACGTCCTGACTTTC. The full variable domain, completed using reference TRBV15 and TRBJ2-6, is DAMVIQNPRYQVTQFGKPVTLSCSQTLNHNVMYWYQQKSSQAPKLLFHYYDKDFNNEADTPDNFQSRRPNTSFCFLDIRSPGLGDTAMYLCATNRAGANVLTFGAGSRLTVL.

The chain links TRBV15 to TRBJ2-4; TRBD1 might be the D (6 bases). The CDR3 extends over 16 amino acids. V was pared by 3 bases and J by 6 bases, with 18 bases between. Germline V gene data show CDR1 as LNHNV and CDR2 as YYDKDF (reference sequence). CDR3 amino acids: CATSSTKTGYSNIQYF. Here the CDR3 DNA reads TGTGCCACCAGCAGCACTAAAACAGGGTATTCAAACATTCAGTACTTC.

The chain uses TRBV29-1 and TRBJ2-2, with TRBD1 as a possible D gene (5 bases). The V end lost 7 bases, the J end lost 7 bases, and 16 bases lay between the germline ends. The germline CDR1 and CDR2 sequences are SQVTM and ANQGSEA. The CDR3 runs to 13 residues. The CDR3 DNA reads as TGCAGCGCATATGGCAGGGTTAACGGGGAGCTGTTTTTT. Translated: CSAYGRVNGELFF.

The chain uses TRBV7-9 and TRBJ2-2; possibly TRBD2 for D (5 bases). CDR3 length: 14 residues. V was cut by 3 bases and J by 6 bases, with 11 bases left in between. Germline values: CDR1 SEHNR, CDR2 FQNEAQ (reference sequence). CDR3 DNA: TGTGCCAGCAGCTTTACTAGTGTGCCCGGGGAGCTGTTTTTT. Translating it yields CASSFTSVPGELFF.

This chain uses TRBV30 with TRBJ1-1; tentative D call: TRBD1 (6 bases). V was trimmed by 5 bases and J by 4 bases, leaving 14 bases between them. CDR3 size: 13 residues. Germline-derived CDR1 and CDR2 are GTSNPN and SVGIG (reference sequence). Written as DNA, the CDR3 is TGTGCCTGGGAGACAGGCTATGGCACTGAAGCTTTCTTT. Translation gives CAWETGYGTEAFF.

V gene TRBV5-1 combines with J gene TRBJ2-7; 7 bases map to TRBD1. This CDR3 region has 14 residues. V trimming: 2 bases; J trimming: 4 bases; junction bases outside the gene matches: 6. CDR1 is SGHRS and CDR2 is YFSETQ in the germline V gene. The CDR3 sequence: CASSLGGPRYEQYF. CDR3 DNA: TGCGCCAGCAGCTTAGGGGGCCCTAGGTACGAGCAGTACTTC.

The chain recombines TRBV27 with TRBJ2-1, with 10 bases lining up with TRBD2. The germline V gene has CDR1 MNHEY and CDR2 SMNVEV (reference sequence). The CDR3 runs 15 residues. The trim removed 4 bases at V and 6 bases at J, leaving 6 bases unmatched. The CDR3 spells CASSSRLAGINEQFF. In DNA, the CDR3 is TGTGCCAGCAGTTCCCGACTAGCGGGTATCAATGAGCAGTTCTTC.

The CDR3 coding sequence is TGCGCCAGCAGCCAAGTCAGCGGGAACACCATATATTTT. Its translation is CASSQVSGNTIYF. The genes are TRBV4-1 and TRBJ1-3; D is uncertain. The CDR3 consists of 13 residues. With 1 base removed from V and 7 bases from J, the gap between germline ends came to 8 bases. Germline V gene sequence: CDR1 MGHRA, CDR2 YSYEKL.

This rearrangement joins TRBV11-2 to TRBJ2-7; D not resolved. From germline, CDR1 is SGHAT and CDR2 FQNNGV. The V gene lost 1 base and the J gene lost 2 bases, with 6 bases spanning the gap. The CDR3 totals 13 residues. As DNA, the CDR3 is TGTGCCAGCAGCTTAGGTCTTACCTACGAGCAGTACTTC. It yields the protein CASSLGLTYEQYF.

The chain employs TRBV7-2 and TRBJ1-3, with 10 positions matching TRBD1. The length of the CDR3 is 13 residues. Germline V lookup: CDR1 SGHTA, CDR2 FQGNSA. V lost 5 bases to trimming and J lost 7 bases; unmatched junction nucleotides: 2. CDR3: CASSPGQGNTIYF. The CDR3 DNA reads TGTGCCAGCAGCCCGGGACAGGGGAACACCATATATTTT.

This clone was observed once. CDR3 sequence (DNA): TGTGCCAGCAGCCCCCGGACAGGGTTTGTCAATGAGCAGTTCTTC. The encoded protein is CASSPRTGFVNEQFF. The rearrangement links TRBV11-3 to TRBJ2-1, with 8 bases fitting TRBD1. CDR3 length equals 15 residues. J lost 6 bases, V lost 5 bases, and 9 bases had no gene match. The germline CDR1 and CDR2 sequences are SGHNT and YENEEA.

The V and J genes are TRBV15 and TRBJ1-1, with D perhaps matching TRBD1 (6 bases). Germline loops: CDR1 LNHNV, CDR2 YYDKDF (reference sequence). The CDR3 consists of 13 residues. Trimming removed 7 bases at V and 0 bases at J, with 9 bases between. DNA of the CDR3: TGTGCCACCACCGGGGGCATGAACACTGAAGCTTTCTTT. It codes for CATTGGMNTEAFF. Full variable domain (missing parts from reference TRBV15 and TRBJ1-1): DAMVIQNPRYQVTQFGKPVTLSCSQTLNHNVMYWYQQKSSQAPKLLFHYYDKDFNNEADTPDNFQSRRPNTSFCFLDIRSPGLGDTAMYLCATTGGMNTEAFFGQGTRLTVV.